The 28 T cell receptor beta chains listed next were all sequenced from one sample in a study of T cell responses to AZD1222 COVID-19 vaccine. Assay used: immunoSEQ multiplex PCR; TCRdb lists only in-frame clones, some missing. The sample has about 89,000 clones, 75% to 90% seen once. This specimen consisted of peripheral blood, obtained 28 days after the second AZD1222 dose. The source is an adult who received the AZD1222 COVID-19 vaccine.

This chain joins TRBV19 and TRBJ2-7; TRBD1 is a possible D gene (5 bases). V was pared by 2 bases and J by 6 bases, with 11 bases between. The CDR3 is 13 residues long. The germline CDR1 and CDR2 sequences are LNHDA and SQIVND (reference sequence). CDR3 coding DNA: TGTGCCAGTAGTATAACAGGTTCGAGCGAGCAGTACTTC. Encoded protein: CASSITGSSEQYF.

This sequence joins TRBV4-1 and TRBJ2-7, with D hard to call. V gave up 1 base and J gave up 3 bases, with 4 bases separating them. CDR1 and CDR2 from the germline V gene are MGHRA and YSYEKL. This CDR3 spans 12 amino acids. CDR3 residues: CASSQVGYEQYF. In DNA, the CDR3 is TGCGCCAGCAGCCAAGTGGGCTACGAGCAGTACTTC.

The chain joins TRBV10-3 to TRBJ2-7; D perhaps matches TRBD2 (5 bases). V was clipped by 3 bases and J by 3 bases, with 9 bases between them. Per the germline V gene, CDR1 is ENHRY and CDR2 is SYGVKD. The CDR3 loop spans 13 amino acids. CDR3 loop: CAISDRGSYEQYF. CDR3 in DNA: TGTGCCATCAGTGACCGGGGAAGCTACGAGCAGTACTTC.

There are a few counts of this clone. CDR3 nucleotide sequence: TGTGCCAGCAGCCCGGCGAGGACAGGGTATAATGAGCAGTTCTTC. Translating it yields CASSPARTGYNEQFF. This rearrangement joins TRBV7-2 to TRBJ2-1; 8 bases are shared with TRBD1. Germline values: CDR1 SGHTA, CDR2 FQGNSA. The ends lost 5 bases at V and 7 bases at J; junction bases unmatched: 10. This CDR3 contains 15 residues.

The rearrangement uses TRBV5-6 and TRBJ1-2; 7 positions match TRBD1. Per germline, CDR1 SGHDT and CDR2 YYEEEE. The CDR3 contains 15 residues. Germline trimming cut 0 bases from V and 7 bases from J; bases unmatched to any gene: 9. The CDR3 coding sequence is TGTGCCAGCAGCTTGGGACTCCAGGGGGGCATTGGCTACACCTTC. Translated: CASSLGLQGGIGYTF.

CDR3 nucleotides: TGTGCCAGCAGTTTAGCCAAATCCTACGAGCAGTACTTC. Its protein product is CASSLAKSYEQYF. This chain uses TRBV12-3 or TRBV12-4 with TRBJ2-7; no clear D gene. The CDR3 length is 13 residues. V gave up 0 bases and J gave up 1 base, with 4 bases separating them.

V and J are TRBV28 and TRBJ2-2; no clear D. The V end was cut by 11 bases, the J end by 5 bases, with 12 bases between. Germline-derived CDR1 and CDR2 are MDHEN and SYDVKM. The CDR3 is made up of 12 amino acids. As DNA, the CDR3 is TGTGCCGGCCTAAAACAGACCGGGGAGCTGTTTTTT. It specifies CAGLKQTGELFF.

J is TRBJ1-1 and V is TRBV7-9; D not resolved. V gave up 7 bases and J gave up 0 bases, with 15 bases separating them. The CDR3 sequence is 15 residues long. Germline V gene sequence: CDR1 SEHNR, CDR2 FQNEAQ (reference sequence). The CDR3 sequence: CASTYGPVVNTEAFF. CDR3 nucleotide sequence: TGTGCCAGCACCTACGGTCCGGTTGTGAACACTGAAGCTTTCTTT. Based on the CDR3 plus reference TRBV7-9 and TRBJ1-1, the full variable domain is DTGVSQNPRHKITKRGQNVTFRCDPISEHNRLYWYRQTLGQGPEFLTYFQNEAQLEKSRLLSDRFSAERPKGSFSTLEIQRTEQGDSAMYLCASTYGPVVNTEAFFGQGTRLTVV.

The rearrangement joins TRBV6-5 to TRBJ1-5; maybe TRBD1 (6 bases). Germline V gene lookup returns CDR1 MNHEY and CDR2 SVGAGI. The CDR3 runs 15 residues. Between the trimmed V and J ends, which lost 7 bases and 7 bases, there was a span of 20 bases. As DNA, the CDR3 is TGTGCCAGCACCCCCGGAGCAGGGGAGGGCCAGCCCCAGCATTTT. This translates into CASTPGAGEGQPQHF.

V and J are TRBV29-1 and TRBJ2-6, with D unresolved. Trimming shortened V by 5 bases and J by 4 bases, and 6 bases separated the two germline ends. The germline V gene encodes CDR1 SQVTM and CDR2 ANQGSEA. CDR3 length: 12 amino acids. CDR3 nucleotide sequence: TGCAGCGTTTCTGGGGGGGCCAACGTCCTGACTTTC. Its protein product is CSVSGGANVLTF.

V usage is TRBV24-1 and J usage is TRBJ2-2; D might be TRBD1 or TRBD2, each matching 6 bases. V was shortened by 3 bases and J by 4 bases, with 11 bases between the two germline ends. Germline assignment: CDR1 KGHDR and CDR2 SFDVKD. CDR3 size: 15 residues. The CDR3 loop reads CATSDVPGATGELFF. CDR3 coding DNA: TGTGCCACCAGTGATGTACCGGGGGCCACCGGGGAGCTGTTTTTT.

The chain has TRBV28 and TRBJ2-7; 9 nucleotides align to TRBD2. The CDR3 runs to 17 residues. The trim removed 2 bases at V and 4 bases at J, leaving 12 bases unmatched. Germline V lookup: CDR1 MDHEN, CDR2 SYDVKM. CDR3 amino acids: CASSLPLGGGALYEQYF. CDR3 nucleotide sequence: TGTGCCAGCAGTTTACCCCTCGGCGGGGGGGCTTTATACGAGCAGTACTTC.

CDR3 DNA: TGTGCCAGCAGAGAGACAGGGAAAAACACTGAAGCTTTCTTT. It is translated as CASRETGKNTEAFF. The rearrangement uses TRBV6-5 and TRBJ1-1; TRBD1 matches 7 bases. CDR3 length: 14 amino acids. Germline assignment: CDR1 MNHEY and CDR2 SVGAGI. V lost 6 bases and J lost 2; bases outside the gene matches: 6.

V and J are TRBV6-5 and TRBJ1-1; perhaps TRBD1 as D (6 bases). The CDR3 extends over 14 amino acids. The germline V gene encodes CDR1 MNHEY and CDR2 SVGAGI. The V and J ends lost 6 bases and 4 bases respectively, with 15 bases between them. The CDR3 loop reads CASSLRGGRTEAFF. The CDR3 bases are TGTGCCAGCAGCTTGAGAGGGGGACGCACTGAAGCTTTCTTT.

This clone was detected once. The rearrangement joins TRBV5-8 to TRBJ1-6, with D uncertain. The germline V and J ends were trimmed by 1 base and 0 bases, with 5 bases remaining between them. The CDR3 totals 15 residues. From germline, CDR1 is SGHTS and CDR2 YDEGEE. The CDR3 nucleotides read TGTGCCAGCAGCTTGACCAGCTCCTATAATTCACCCCTCCACTTT. Encoded protein: CASSLTSSYNSPLHF. Full variable domain (outside the CDR3, taken from reference TRBV5-8 and TRBJ1-6): EAGVTQSPTHLIKTRGQQATLRCSPISGHTSVYWYQQALGLGLQFLLWYDEGEERNRGNFPPRFSGRQFPNYSSELNVNALELEDSALYLCASSLTSSYNSPLHFGNGTRLTVT.

CDR3 nucleotide sequence: TGTGCCAGCAGCCCACAGGGGGCGGGCGGCTACACCTTC. This codes for CASSPQGAGGYTF. This sequence joins TRBV4-2 and TRBJ1-2; TRBD1 matches at 9 bases. The CDR3 covers 13 residues. Germline CDR1 reads LGHNA; CDR2 reads YNFKEQ. V gave up 4 bases and J gave up 8 bases; unmatched junction bases: 5.

The chain has TRBV11-2 and TRBJ2-7; weak D call: TRBD1 (6 bases). V was pared by 6 bases and J by 3 bases, with 18 bases between. Germline lookup yields CDR1 SGHAT and CDR2 FQNNGV. The CDR3 has 15 amino acids. The CDR3 DNA is TGTGCCAGCAGTCACCGGGACACTGGGGGCTACGAGCAGTACTTC. Translation gives CASSHRDTGGYEQYF.

This clone is a singleton in its sample. The chain recombines TRBV27 with TRBJ1-5, with unresolved D. The CDR3 length is 15 residues. V lost 3 bases and J lost 0, with 9 bases in between. Germline V gives CDR1 MNHEY, CDR2 SMNVEV (reference sequence). This CDR3 is CASSFLRYSNQPQHF. The CDR3 region has the DNA TGTGCCAGCAGTTTTCTCAGATATAGCAATCAGCCCCAGCATTTT.

The rearrangement uses TRBV19 and TRBJ1-2; D not certain. The CDR3 is made up of 12 amino acids. The germline CDR1 and CDR2 sequences are LNHDA and SQIVND (reference sequence). Trimming took 4 bases from V and 1 from J, leaving 4 bases between them. CDR3 residues: CASSTRNYGYTF. In DNA form, the CDR3 reads TGTGCCAGTAGTACCCGTAACTATGGCTACACCTTC.

The chain links TRBV10-2 to TRBJ1-1; D is uncertain. Germline loops: CDR1 WSHSY, CDR2 SAAADI. The CDR3 runs to 12 residues. V shed 4 bases and J shed 1 base, with 4 bases lying between them. Written as DNA, the CDR3 is TGCGCCAGCAGTGCGGGGAACACTGAAGCTTTCTTT. Encoded protein: CASSAGNTEAFF.

V and J are TRBV9 and TRBJ2-1; 8 positions match TRBD2. Germline V gives CDR1 SGDLS, CDR2 YYNGEE. After removal of 7 bases from V and 9 bases from J, the junction contained 15 bases not matched to a gene. The CDR3 is 15 amino acids. The CDR3 sequence is CASRGAGGGSSEQFF. The CDR3 DNA reads TGTGCCAGCCGCGGGGCGGGGGGCGGTAGCAGTGAGCAGTTCTTC.

This chain joins TRBV21-1 and TRBJ1-2. TRBV21-1 is classified as a pseudogene. The CDR3 contains 16 residues. The CDR3 region is CASSKVSGGISYGYTF. As DNA, the CDR3 is TGTGCCAGCAGCAAAGTTTCGGGGGGCATTTCTTATGGCTACACCTTC.

The rearrangement uses TRBV5-1 and TRBJ2-5, with D maybe TRBD1 (5 bases). Deletions cut 1 base from V and 5 bases from J, with 21 bases between. Looked up from germline, CDR1 is SGHRS and CDR2 is YFSETQ. The CDR3 is 17 residues long. The CDR3 sequence: CASSLSSPRGRVETQYF. The DNA of the CDR3 is TGCGCCAGCAGCTTGTCTAGTCCTCGAGGCAGGGTGGAGACCCAGTACTTC.

The CDR3 nucleotides are TGTGCCACAACTAATCTGGAAGCTTTCTTT. It encodes CATTNLEAFF. J is TRBJ1-1 and V is TRBV28, with D uncertain. The CDR3 sequence is 10 residues long. V lost 10 bases to trimming and J lost 8 bases, with 11 bases between them. Germline CDR1 MDHEN, CDR2 SYDVKM.

The chain recombines TRBV11-2 with TRBJ1-4; the match to TRBD1 covers 9 bases. CDR1 is SGHAT and CDR2 is FQNNGV in the germline V gene. The CDR3 contains 14 residues. V gave up 2 bases and J gave up 8 bases; unmatched junction bases: 3. The CDR3: CASSLWGTGEKLFF. The CDR3 nucleotides are TGTGCCAGCAGCTTATGGGGGACAGGGGAAAAACTGTTTTTT.

V usage is TRBV5-6 and J usage is TRBJ1-1; no clear D. Trimming took off 2 bases at V and 4 bases at J, with 9 bases between the two ends. CDR1 and CDR2 from the germline V gene are SGHDT and YYEEEE. CDR3 length equals 13 residues. The CDR3 region has the DNA TGTGCCAGCAGCTTCTACATGGGCACTGAAGCTTTCTTT. It is translated as CASSFYMGTEAFF.

The rearrangement uses TRBV20-1 and TRBJ1-2; D not resolved. This CDR3 contains 11 residues. Germline lookup yields CDR1 DFQATT and CDR2 SNEGSKA (reference sequence). V was shortened by 6 bases and J by 6 bases, with 11 bases between the two germline ends. The CDR3 sequence: CSAGRDNGYTF. As DNA, the CDR3 is TGCAGTGCCGGTAGAGATAATGGCTACACCTTC.

This chain joins TRBV7-9 and TRBJ1-3; D unclear. Germline assignment: CDR1 SEHNR and CDR2 FQNEAQ (reference sequence). Between the trimmed V and J ends, which lost 2 bases and 0 bases, there was a span of 11 bases. CDR3 size: 16 residues. CDR3 protein: CASSLWAPSSGNTIYF. CDR3 nucleotides: TGTGCCAGCAGCTTATGGGCTCCCAGCTCTGGAAACACCATATATTTT. Together with reference TRBV7-9 and TRBJ1-3, the CDR3 gives the full variable domain: DTGVSQNPRHKITKRGQNVTFRCDPISEHNRLYWYRQTLGQGPEFLTYFQNEAQLEKSRLLSDRFSAERPKGSFSTLEIQRTEQGDSAMYLCASSLWAPSSGNTIYFGEGSWLTVV.